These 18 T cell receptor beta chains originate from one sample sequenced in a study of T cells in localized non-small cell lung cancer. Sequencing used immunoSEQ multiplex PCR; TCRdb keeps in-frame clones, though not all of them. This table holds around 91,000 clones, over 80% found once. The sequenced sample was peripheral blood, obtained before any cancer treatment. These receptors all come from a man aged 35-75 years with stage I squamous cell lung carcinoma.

CDR3 region: CASSLNPRSNEKLFF. The CDR3 DNA reads as TGCGCCAGCAGCTTGAATCCTCGCAGTAATGAAAAACTGTTTTTT. The J gene is TRBJ1-4, the V gene TRBV5-1; unclear D gene. CDR3 length equals 15 residues. With 1 base removed from V and 4 bases from J, the gap between germline ends came to 11 bases. From germline, CDR1 is SGHRS and CDR2 YFSETQ.

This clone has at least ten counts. The CDR3: CASSSLGTQYF. Written as DNA, the CDR3 is TGTGCCAGCAGTTCGCTGGGGACCCAGTACTTC. The chain uses TRBV28 and TRBJ2-5; D unresolved. The CDR3 has 11 amino acids. V lost 4 bases and J 7 bases, leaving 7 bases between the germline ends. CDR1 and CDR2 (germline): MDHEN, SYDVKM.

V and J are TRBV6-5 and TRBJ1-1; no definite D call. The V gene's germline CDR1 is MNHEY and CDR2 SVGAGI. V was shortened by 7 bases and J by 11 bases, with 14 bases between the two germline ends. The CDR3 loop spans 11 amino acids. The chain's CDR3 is CASTLGRVAFF. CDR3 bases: TGTGCCAGCACCTTGGGGAGGGTTGCTTTCTTT.

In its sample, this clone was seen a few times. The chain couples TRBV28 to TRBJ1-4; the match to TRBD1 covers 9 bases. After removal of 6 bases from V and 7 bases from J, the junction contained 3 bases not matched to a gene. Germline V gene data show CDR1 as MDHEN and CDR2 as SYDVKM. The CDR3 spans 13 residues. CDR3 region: CASRGQGGEKLFF. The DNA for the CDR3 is TGTGCCAGCAGGGGACAGGGAGGTGAAAAACTGTTTTTT.

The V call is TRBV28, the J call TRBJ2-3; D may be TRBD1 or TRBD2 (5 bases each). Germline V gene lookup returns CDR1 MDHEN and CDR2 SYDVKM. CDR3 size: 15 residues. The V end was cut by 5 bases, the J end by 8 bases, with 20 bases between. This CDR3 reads CASSPTGPRSGTQYF. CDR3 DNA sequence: TGTGCCAGCAGTCCCACGGGGCCTCGTTCCGGTACGCAGTATTTT.

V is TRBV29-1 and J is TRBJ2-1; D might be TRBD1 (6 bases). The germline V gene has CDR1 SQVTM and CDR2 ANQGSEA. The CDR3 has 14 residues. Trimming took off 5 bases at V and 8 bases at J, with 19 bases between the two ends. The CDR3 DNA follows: TGCAGCGTTAACATCGGGACACCAAGGGATGAGCAGTTCTTC. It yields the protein CSVNIGTPRDEQFF.

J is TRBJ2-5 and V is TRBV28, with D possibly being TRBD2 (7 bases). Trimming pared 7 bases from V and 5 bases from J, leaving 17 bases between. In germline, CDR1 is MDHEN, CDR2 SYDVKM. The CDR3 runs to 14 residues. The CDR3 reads CASNTRGGKETQYF. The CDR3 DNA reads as TGTGCCAGCAACACTAGGGGGGGCAAGGAGACCCAGTACTTC.

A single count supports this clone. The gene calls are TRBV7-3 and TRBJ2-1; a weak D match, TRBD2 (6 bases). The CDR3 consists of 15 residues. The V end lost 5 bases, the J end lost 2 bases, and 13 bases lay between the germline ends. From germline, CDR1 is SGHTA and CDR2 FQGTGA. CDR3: CASSPAGLPYNEQFF. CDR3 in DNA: TGTGCCAGCAGCCCGGCGGGACTGCCCTACAATGAGCAGTTCTTC. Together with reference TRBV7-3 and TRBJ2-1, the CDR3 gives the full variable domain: GAGVSQTPSNKVTEKGKYVELRCDPISGHTALYWYRQSLGQGPEFLIYFQGTGAADDSGLPNDRFFAVRPEGSVSTLKIQRTERGDSAVYLCASSPAGLPYNEQFFGPGTRLTVL.

CDR3 sequence reads: CASKGGTALGTGANVLTF. The CDR3 coding sequence is TGTGCCAGCAAGGGAGGGACAGCCCTGGGGACTGGGGCCAACGTCCTGACTTTC. The chain employs TRBV5-4 and TRBJ2-6; D may be TRBD1 or TRBD2 (7 bases each). This CDR3 comprises 18 residues. Trimming pared 6 bases from V and 2 bases from J, leaving 21 bases between. CDR1 and CDR2 (germline): SGHNT, YYREEE (reference sequence).

In DNA, the CDR3 is TGTGCCAGCAGTTATTATGTCTACAATGAGCAGTTCTTC. Its translation is CASSYYVYNEQFF. The chain has TRBV6-6 and TRBJ2-1; D remains unclear. CDR1 and CDR2 from the germline V gene are MNHNY and SVGAGI (reference sequence). V lost 3 bases and J lost 3, with 6 bases in between. This CDR3 has 13 residues.

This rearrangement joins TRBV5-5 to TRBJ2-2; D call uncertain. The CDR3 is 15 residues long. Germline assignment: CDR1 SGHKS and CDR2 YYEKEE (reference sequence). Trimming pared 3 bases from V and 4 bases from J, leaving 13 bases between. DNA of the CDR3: TGTGCCAGCAGCTCTGTTCCTAAGAGCACCGGGGAGCTGTTTTTT. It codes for CASSSVPKSTGELFF.

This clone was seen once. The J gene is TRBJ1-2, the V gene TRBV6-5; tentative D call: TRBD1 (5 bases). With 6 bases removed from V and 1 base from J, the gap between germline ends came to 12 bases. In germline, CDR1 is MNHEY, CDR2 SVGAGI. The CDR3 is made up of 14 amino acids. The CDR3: CASSRGLINYGYTF. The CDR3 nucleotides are TGTGCCAGCAGCCGGGGCCTTATTAACTATGGCTACACCTTC.

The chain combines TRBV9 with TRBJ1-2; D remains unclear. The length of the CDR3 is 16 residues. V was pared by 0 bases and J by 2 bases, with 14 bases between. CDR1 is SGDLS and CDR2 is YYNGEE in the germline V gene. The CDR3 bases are TGTGCCAGCAGCGTAGGCGGGATAGGGCAGAACTATGGCTACACCTTC. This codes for CASSVGGIGQNYGYTF. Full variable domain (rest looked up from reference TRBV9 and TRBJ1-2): DSGVTQTPKHLITATGQRVTLRCSPRSGDLSVYWYQQSLDQGLQFLIQYYNGEERAKGNILERFSAQQFPDLHSELNLSSLELGDSALYFCASSVGGIGQNYGYTFGSGTRLTVV.

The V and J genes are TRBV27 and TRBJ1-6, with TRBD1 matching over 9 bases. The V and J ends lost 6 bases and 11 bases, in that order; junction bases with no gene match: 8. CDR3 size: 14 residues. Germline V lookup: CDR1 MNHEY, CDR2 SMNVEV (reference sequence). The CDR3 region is CASSSGQGWPPLHF. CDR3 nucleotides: TGTGCCAGCAGCTCAGGACAGGGGTGGCCACCCCTCCACTTT.

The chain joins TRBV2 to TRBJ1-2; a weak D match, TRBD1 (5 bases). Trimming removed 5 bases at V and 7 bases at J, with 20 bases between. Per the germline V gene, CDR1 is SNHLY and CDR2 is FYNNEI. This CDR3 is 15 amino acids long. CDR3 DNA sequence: TGTGCCAGCAGTTTTCATAACCGGGCAGGGACTGGCTACACCTTC. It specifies CASSFHNRAGTGYTF.

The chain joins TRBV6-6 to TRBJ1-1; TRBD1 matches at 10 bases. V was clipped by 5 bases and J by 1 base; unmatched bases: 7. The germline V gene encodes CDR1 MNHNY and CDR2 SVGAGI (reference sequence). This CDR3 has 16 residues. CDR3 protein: CASSHGQGEGNTEAFF. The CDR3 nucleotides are TGTGCCAGCAGTCACGGACAGGGGGAGGGGAACACTGAAGCTTTCTTT.

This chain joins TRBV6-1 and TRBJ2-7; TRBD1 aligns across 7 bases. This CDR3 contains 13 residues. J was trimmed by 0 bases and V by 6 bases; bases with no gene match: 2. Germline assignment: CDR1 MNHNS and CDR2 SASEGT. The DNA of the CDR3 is TGTGCCAGCAGCGACAGGGCCTCCTACGAGCAGTACTTC. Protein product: CASSDRASYEQYF.

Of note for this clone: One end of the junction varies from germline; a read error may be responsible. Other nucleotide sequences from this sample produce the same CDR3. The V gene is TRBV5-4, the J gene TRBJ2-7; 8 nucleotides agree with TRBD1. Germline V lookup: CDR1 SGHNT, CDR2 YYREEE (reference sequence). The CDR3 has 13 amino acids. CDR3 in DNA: TGTGCCAGCAGAATCGGACAGGGAGACGAACAGTACTTC. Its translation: CASRIGQGDEQYF. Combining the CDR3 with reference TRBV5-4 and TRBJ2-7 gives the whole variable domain ETGVTQSPTHLIKTRGQQVTLRCSSQSGHNTVSWYQQALGQGPQFIFQYYREEENGRGNFPPRFSGLQFPNYSSELNVNALELDDSALYLCASRIGQGDEQYFGPGTRLTVT.